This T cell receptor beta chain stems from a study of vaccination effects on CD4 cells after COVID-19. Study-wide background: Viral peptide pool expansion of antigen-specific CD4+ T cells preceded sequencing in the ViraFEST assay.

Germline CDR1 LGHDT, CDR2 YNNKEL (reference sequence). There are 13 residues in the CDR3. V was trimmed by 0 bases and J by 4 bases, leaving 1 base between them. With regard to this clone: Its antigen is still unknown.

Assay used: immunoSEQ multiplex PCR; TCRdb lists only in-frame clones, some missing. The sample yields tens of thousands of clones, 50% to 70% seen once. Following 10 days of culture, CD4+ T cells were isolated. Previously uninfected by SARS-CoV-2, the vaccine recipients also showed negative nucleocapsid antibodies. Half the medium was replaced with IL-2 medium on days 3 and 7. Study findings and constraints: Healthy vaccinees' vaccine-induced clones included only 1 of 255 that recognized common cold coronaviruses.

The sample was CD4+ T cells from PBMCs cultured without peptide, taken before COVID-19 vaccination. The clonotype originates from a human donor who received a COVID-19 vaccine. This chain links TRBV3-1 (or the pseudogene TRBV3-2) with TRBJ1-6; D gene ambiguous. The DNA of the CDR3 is TGTGCCAGCAGCCAAGATTATAATTCACCCCTCCACTTT. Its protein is CASSQDYNSPLHF.